These T cell receptor beta chains were read from a single sample in a study of blood T cell repertoires in COVID-19. Profiling relied on immunoSEQ multiplex PCR, and the TCRdb table lists in-frame clones only, not all of them. The data hold 150,000 to 200,000 clones, with 82% observed a single time. The sample was peripheral blood. The receptors originated from a woman aged 80 or over with active or convalescent COVID-19. The CDR3 runs from the conserved cysteine through the conserved F or W. The D gene is left open where the match is weak. Clone size is shown for a subset of rows, as once, few, many or a class of expanded clone.

TRBV5-1,.,.,TRBJ2-3,TGCGCCAGCAGCTTGGGAGGGAGGACAGATACGCAGTATTTT,CASSLGGRTDTQYF
TRBV9,.,.,TRBJ1-6,TGTGCCAGCAGCTTCAGGGCCCGGGATTCACCCCTCCACTTT,CASSFRARDSPLHF
TRBV6-5,once,.,TRBJ2-1,TGTGCTAGCAGTTTTTCTAAATCCTCGAATGAGCAGTTCTTC,CASSFSKSSNEQFF
TRBV27,once,.,TRBJ1-4,TGTGCCAGCAGCCGAAGGGTGGGGGCGCAGGCTAATGAAAAACTGTTTTTT,CASSRRVGAQANEKLFF
TRBV5-6,.,.,TRBJ1-1,TGTGCCAGCAGCTTGGCCCGAGAAAACAGGGAGGGAGCTTTCTTT,CASSLARENREGAFF
TRBV29-1,.,TRBD2,TRBJ2-3,TGCAGCGTAGCTAGCGGGAACCCAGATACGCAGTATTTT,CSVASGNPDTQYF
TRBV6-5,.,.,TRBJ2-1,TGTGCCAGCAGTCCAGTGCGGAGCTCCTACAATGAGCAGTTCTTC,CASSPVRSSYNEQFF
TRBV9,once,TRBD2,TRBJ2-1,TGTGCCAGCAGCGTAGGTGGACTAGCGGGAAGCAAGGACAATGAGCAGTTCTTC,CASSVGGLAGSKDNEQFF
TRBV24-1,.,TRBD1,TRBJ1-2,TGTGCCCCCCAACAGGGGACATATGGCTACACCTTC,CAPQQGTYGYTF
TRBV30,.,.,TRBJ1-6,TGTGCCTGGAACGCCGGGAGCTCCTATAATTCACCCCTCCACTTT,CAWNAGSSYNSPLHF
TRBV5-1,.,.,TRBJ2-2,TGCGCCAGCAGCTTCGGGGATGGCACCGGGGAGCTGTTTTTT,CASSFGDGTGELFF
TRBV5-1,.,.,TRBJ1-1,TGCGCCAGCAGCCAGAGCGTGATGAACACTGAAGCTTTCTTT,CASSQSVMNTEAFF
TRBV18,few,TRBD2,TRBJ2-1,TGTGCCAGCTCACCATTGACTAGCGGGAGCTCCTACAATGAGCAGTTCTTC,CASSPLTSGSSYNEQFF
TRBV5-1,.,TRBD1,TRBJ2-3,TGCGCCAGCAGCTTAAAGGGACAGCATACAGATACGCAGTATTTT,CASSLKGQHTDTQYF
TRBV5-1,.,TRBD2,TRBJ2-7,TGCGCCAGCAGCGGGACTAGCGGGAGCTTGGGGGAGCAGTACTTC,CASSGTSGSLGEQYF